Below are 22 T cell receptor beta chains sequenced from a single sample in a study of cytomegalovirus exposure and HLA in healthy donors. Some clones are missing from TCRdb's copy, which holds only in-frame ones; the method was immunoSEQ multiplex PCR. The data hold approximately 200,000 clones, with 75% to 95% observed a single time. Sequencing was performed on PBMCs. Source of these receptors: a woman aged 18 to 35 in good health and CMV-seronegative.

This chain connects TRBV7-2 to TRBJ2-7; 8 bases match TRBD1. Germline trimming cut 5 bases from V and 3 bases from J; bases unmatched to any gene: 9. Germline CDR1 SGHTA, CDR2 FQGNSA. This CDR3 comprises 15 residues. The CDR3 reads CASSLEGTGLYEQYF. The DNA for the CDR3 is TGTGCCAGCAGCCTAGAGGGGACAGGCCTCTACGAGCAGTACTTC.

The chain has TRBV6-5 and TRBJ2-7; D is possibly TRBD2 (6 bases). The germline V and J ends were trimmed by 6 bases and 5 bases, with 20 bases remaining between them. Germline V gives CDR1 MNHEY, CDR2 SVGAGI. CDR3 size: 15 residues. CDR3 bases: TGTGCCAGCAGGAGTTCGGGACTCCACATAAACGAGCAGTACTTC. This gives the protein CASRSSGLHINEQYF.

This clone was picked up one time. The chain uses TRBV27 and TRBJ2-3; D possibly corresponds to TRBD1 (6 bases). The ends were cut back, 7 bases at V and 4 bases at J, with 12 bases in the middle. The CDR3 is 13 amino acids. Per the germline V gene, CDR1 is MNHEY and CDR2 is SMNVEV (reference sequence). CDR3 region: CASKPGGPDTQYF. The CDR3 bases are TGTGCCAGCAAGCCTGGGGGCCCAGATACGCAGTATTTT.

The CDR3 DNA is TGTGCCAGCAGCCTCCGAGGGGTGGGACAGGGGGCCGGCTACACCTTC. This codes for CASSLRGVGQGAGYTF. V usage is TRBV9 and J usage is TRBJ1-2; 12 positions agree with TRBD1. The CDR3 consists of 16 residues. Per germline, CDR1 SGDLS and CDR2 YYNGEE. The junction had 12 bases not matched to a gene; V was cut back by 4 bases and J by 8 bases.

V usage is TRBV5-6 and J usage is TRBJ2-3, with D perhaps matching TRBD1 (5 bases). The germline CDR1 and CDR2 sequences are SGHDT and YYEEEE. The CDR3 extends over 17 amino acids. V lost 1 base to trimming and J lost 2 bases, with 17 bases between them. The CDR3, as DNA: TGTGCCAGCAGCTTGTCGTCAGGGCACCCTTACACAGATACGCAGTATTTT. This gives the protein CASSLSSGHPYTDTQYF.

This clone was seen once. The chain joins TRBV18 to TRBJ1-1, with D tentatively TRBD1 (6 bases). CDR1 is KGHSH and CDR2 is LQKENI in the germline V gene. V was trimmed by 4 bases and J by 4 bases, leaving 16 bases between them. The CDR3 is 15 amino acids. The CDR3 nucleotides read TGTGCCAGCTCACTCAGGGGCTACAAAGGCACTGAAGCTTTCTTT. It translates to CASSLRGYKGTEAFF.

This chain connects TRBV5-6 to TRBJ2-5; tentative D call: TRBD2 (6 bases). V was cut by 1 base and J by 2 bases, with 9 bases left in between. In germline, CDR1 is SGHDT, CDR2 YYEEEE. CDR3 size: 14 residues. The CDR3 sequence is CASSLSSEQETQYF. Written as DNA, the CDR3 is TGTGCCAGCAGCTTGTCTAGCGAACAAGAGACCCAGTACTTC.

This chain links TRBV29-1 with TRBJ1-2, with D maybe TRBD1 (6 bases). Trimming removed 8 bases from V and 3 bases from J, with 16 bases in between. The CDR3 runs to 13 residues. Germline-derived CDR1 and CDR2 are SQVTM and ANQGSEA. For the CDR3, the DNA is TGCAGCTCAAAGGCGGGGGCCGACTATGGCTACACCTTC. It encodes CSSKAGADYGYTF.

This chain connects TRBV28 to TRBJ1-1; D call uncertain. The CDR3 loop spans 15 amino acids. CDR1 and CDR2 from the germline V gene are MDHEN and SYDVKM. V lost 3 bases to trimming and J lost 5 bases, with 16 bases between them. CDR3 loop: CASSLWGGGRTEAFF. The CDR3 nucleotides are TGTGCCAGCAGTTTGTGGGGAGGAGGAAGGACTGAAGCTTTCTTT.

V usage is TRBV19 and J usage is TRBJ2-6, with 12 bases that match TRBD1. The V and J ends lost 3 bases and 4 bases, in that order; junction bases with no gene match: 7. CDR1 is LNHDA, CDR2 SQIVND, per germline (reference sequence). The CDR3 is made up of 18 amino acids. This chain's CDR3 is CASSIPGQGAPGANVLTF. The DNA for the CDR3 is TGTGCCAGTAGTATCCCGGGACAGGGGGCGCCGGGGGCCAACGTCCTGACTTTC.

In DNA, the CDR3 is TGTGCCAGCAGCTCGAATATCGGGTTTTACCAGCCCCAGCATTTT. As protein: CASSSNIGFYQPQHF. This chain uses TRBV5-6 with TRBJ1-5; no firm D call. Germline values: CDR1 SGHDT, CDR2 YYEEEE. The length of the CDR3 is 15 residues. V was clipped by 3 bases and J by 7 bases, with 17 bases between them.

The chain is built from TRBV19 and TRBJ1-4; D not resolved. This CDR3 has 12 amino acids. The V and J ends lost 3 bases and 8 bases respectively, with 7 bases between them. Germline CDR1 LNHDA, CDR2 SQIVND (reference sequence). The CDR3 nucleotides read TGTGCCAGTAGTATTAGCGAGGAAAAACTGTTTTTT. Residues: CASSISEEKLFF.

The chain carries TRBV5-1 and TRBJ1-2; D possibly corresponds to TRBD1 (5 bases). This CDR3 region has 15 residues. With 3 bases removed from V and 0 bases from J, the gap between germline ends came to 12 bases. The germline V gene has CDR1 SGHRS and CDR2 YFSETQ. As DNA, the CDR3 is TGCGCCAGCAGCTCGATGGGGGGAGCTAACTATGGCTACACCTTC. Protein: CASSSMGGANYGYTF.

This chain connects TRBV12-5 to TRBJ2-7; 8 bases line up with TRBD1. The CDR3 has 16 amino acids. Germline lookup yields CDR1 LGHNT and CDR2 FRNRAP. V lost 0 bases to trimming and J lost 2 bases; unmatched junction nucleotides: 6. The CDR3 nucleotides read TGTGCTAGTGGTTTGGTAACCAGGGGGCCCACCTACGAGCAGTACTTC. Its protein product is CASGLVTRGPTYEQYF. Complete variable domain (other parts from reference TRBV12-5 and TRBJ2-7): DARVTQTPRHKVTEMGQEVTMRCQPILGHNTVFWYRQTMMQGLELLAYFRNRAPLDDSGMPKDRFSAEMPDATLATLKIQPSEPRDSAVYFCASGLVTRGPTYEQYFGPGTRLTVT.

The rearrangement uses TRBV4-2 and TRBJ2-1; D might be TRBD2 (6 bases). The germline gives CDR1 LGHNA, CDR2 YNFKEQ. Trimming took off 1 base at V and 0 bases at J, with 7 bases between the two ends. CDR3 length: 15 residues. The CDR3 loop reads CASSQVGGSYNEQFF. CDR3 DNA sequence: TGTGCCAGCAGCCAAGTGGGAGGCTCCTACAATGAGCAGTTCTTC.

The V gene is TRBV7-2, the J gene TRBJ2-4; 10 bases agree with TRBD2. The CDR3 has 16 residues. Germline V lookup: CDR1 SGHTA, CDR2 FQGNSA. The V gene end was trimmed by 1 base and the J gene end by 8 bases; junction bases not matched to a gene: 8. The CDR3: CASSLGAGGVLDIQYF. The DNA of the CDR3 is TGTGCCAGCAGCTTAGGAGCGGGAGGGGTTTTAGACATTCAGTACTTC.

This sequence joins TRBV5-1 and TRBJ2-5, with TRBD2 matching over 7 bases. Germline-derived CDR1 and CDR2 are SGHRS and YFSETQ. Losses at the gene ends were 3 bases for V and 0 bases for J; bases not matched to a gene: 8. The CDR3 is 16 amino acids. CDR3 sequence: CASSSGGGWYQETQYF. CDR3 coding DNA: TGCGCCAGCAGCTCGGGCGGGGGATGGTACCAAGAGACCCAGTACTTC.

CDR3 loop: CASSLYPDTQYF. CDR3 DNA sequence: TGTGCCAGCAGCTTATATCCAGATACGCAGTATTTT. V and J are TRBV11-2 and TRBJ2-3; D call uncertain. From germline, CDR1 is SGHAT and CDR2 FQNNGV. The CDR3 is made up of 12 amino acids. Trimming left V 2 bases short and J 4 bases short, with 4 bases between.

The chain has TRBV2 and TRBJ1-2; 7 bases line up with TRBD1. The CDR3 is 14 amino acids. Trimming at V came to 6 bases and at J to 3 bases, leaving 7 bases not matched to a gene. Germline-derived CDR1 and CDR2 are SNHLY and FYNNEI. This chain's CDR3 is CASSRDRGDYGYTF. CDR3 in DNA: TGTGCCAGCAGCCGGGACAGAGGGGACTATGGCTACACCTTC.

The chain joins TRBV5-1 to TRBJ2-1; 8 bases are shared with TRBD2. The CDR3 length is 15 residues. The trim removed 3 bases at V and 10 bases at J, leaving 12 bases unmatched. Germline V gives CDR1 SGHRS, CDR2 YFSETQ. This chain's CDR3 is CASSSLAGPRREQFF. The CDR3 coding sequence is TGCGCCAGCAGCTCCCTAGCGGGCCCCAGGCGAGAGCAGTTCTTC.

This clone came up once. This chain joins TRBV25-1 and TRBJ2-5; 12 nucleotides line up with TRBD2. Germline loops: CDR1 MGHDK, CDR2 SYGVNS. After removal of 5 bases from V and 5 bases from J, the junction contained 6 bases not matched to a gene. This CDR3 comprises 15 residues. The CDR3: CASSSTSGSTETQYF. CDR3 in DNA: TGTGCCAGCAGTTCGACTAGCGGGAGCACCGAGACCCAGTACTTC.

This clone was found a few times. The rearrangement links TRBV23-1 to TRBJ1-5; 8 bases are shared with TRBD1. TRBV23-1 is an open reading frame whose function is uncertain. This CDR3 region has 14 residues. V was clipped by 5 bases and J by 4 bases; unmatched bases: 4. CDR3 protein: CASSTDRANQPQHF. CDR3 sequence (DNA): TGCGCCAGCAGTACGGACAGGGCTAATCAGCCCCAGCATTTT.